The present entry profiles one T cell receptor (beta chain) with its context. Its specificity is not known. Germline assignment: CDR1 MDHEN and CDR2 SYDVKM. The CDR3 loop spans 15 amino acids. The V end lost 7 bases, the J end lost 0 bases, and 13 bases lay between the germline ends. The sample originates from a study of OX40 agonist ivuxolimab in advanced cancers. Sequenced by immunoSEQ multiplex PCR; TCRdb stores in-frame clones only, minus some. Here the sample spans some 87,000 clones, about 90% being singletons. Patients were excluded for autoimmune disease history or systemic immunosuppression. Findings and limits, study-wide: Antigens targeted by the expanded peripheral T cells were not determined.

The specimen was CD4+ or CD8+ T cells sorted from blood, collected in a trial of the OX40 agonist ivuxolimab. The clonotype was recovered from an adult with an advanced solid tumor such as melanoma, head and neck, liver or kidney cancer. This chain links TRBV28 with TRBJ1-3; D remains ambiguous. The CDR3 DNA reads as TGTGCCAGCACAAATTTACGGAGCTCTGGAAACACCATATATTTT. Its translation is CASTNLRSSGNTIYF.